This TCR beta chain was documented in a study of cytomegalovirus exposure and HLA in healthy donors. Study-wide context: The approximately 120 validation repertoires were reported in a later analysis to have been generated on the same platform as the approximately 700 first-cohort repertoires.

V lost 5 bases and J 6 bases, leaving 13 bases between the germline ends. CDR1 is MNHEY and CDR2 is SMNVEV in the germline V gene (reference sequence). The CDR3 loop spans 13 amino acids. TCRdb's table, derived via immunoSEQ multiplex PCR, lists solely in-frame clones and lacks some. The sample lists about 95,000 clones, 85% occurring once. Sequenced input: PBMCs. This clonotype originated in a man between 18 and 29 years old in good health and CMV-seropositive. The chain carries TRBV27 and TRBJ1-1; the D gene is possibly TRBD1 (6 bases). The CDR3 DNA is TGTGCCAGCAGTCAAGGACAGATCGCTGAAGCTTTCTTT. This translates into CASSQGQIAEAFF.